The 31 T cell receptor beta chains reported below all come from one sample, sequenced in a study of blood T cell repertoires in COVID-19. The assay was immunoSEQ multiplex PCR, and TCRdb's table has in-frame clones only and misses some. The sample records about 360,000 clones, 70% to 90% being singletons. The sequenced sample consisted of peripheral blood. The receptors stem from a human donor in a cohort sampled during active COVID-19.

This chain's CDR3 is CASSSLVQGFSGNTIYF. As DNA, the CDR3 is TGTGCCAGCAGTTCTCTCGTACAGGGGTTCTCTGGAAACACCATATATTTT. J is TRBJ1-3 and V is TRBV28; 7 bases are a match to TRBD1. The CDR3 length is 17 residues. Losses at the gene ends were 4 bases for V and 0 bases for J; bases not matched to a gene: 9. Germline-derived CDR1 and CDR2 are MDHEN and SYDVKM.

There are many counts of this clone. The CDR3 DNA is TGTGCCACCGTAGGGGATAGGGGGCAGGGAAATCTACCCTACGAGCAGTACTTC. Translated, it gives CATVGDRGQGNLPYEQYF. The chain joins TRBV10-3 to TRBJ2-7, with 7 positions matching TRBD1. Germline lookup yields CDR1 ENHRY and CDR2 SYGVKD. Unmatched junction bases numbered 23, after V lost 10 bases and J lost 2 bases. This CDR3 contains 18 residues.

The gene calls are TRBV19 and TRBJ2-2; weak D call: TRBD2 (5 bases). The V gene's germline CDR1 is LNHDA and CDR2 SQIVND (reference sequence). The CDR3 runs 15 residues. V dropped 7 bases and J dropped 3 bases, with 15 bases sitting between them. In DNA form, the CDR3 reads TGTGCCAGTAATTTCGGGCGGGTCGACACCGGGGAGCTGTTTTTT. Amino acid sequence: CASNFGRVDTGELFF.

This chain uses TRBV30 with TRBJ1-2, with 10 nucleotides matching TRBD1. The junction had 2 bases not matched to a gene; V was cut back by 1 base and J by 3 bases. The germline V gene encodes CDR1 GTSNPN and CDR2 SVGIG (reference sequence). This CDR3 is built from 14 residues. The CDR3 here is CAWSAGTGDYGYTF. The CDR3 DNA sequence: TGTGCCTGGAGTGCCGGGACAGGGGACTATGGCTACACCTTC.

V is TRBV30 and J is TRBJ2-7; 10 bases match TRBD1. Trimming removed 1 base from V and 4 bases from J; junction bases left unmatched: 1. Germline V gene sequence: CDR1 GTSNPN, CDR2 SVGIG (reference sequence). The CDR3 length is 13 residues. The DNA for the CDR3 is TGTGCCTGGAGTGGGGGACAGGGGTACGAGCAGTACTTC. Residues: CAWSGGQGYEQYF.

This clone was observed a few times. The rearrangement joins TRBV7-9 to TRBJ1-2; no definite D call. The V end was cut by 1 base, the J end by 4 bases, with 10 bases between. The CDR3 is 14 residues long. The germline V gene encodes CDR1 SEHNR and CDR2 FQNEAQ (reference sequence). The CDR3, as DNA: TGTGCCAGCAGCTTAGGGGAGGGTGCCTATGGCTACACCTTC. Its protein is CASSLGEGAYGYTF.

The chain uses TRBV7-8 and TRBJ2-1; TRBD2 matches 8 bases. Per germline, CDR1 SGHVS and CDR2 FQNEAQ. The CDR3 has 13 amino acids. Trimming took 1 base from V and 9 from J; bases not matched to a gene: 2. The CDR3 DNA reads as TGTGCCAGCAGCTTAGTCCGGGGGGGTGAGCAGTTCTTC. Protein: CASSLVRGGEQFF.

V is TRBV20-1 and J is TRBJ2-1; tentative D call: TRBD2 (6 bases). The germline gives CDR1 DFQATT, CDR2 SNEGSKA (reference sequence). The CDR3 is 14 amino acids. V was pared by 3 bases and J by 6 bases, with 15 bases between. CDR3 coding DNA: TGCAGTGCTAGTATGTGGCCTAGCGCCAATGAGCAGTTCTTC. Its translation is CSASMWPSANEQFF.

The chain is built from TRBV5-6 and TRBJ2-7; perhaps TRBD1 as D (6 bases). This CDR3 is 14 amino acids long. V was shortened by 2 bases and J by 7 bases, with 16 bases between the two germline ends. The germline CDR1 and CDR2 sequences are SGHDT and YYEEEE. The CDR3 DNA reads as TGTGCCAGCAGCTTTATCCAGGGAAGGGGGGAGCAGTACTTC. Residues: CASSFIQGRGEQYF.

The chain links TRBV5-1 to TRBJ2-6; TRBD2 matches 7 bases. The CDR3 is 16 residues long. The junction had 4 bases not matched to a gene; V was cut back by 2 bases and J by 2 bases. Germline lookup yields CDR1 SGHRS and CDR2 YFSETQ. CDR3: CASSLEGRAGANVLTF. CDR3 nucleotides: TGCGCCAGCAGCTTAGAAGGGAGGGCTGGGGCCAACGTCCTGACTTTC.

The count of this clone is one. This chain uses TRBV10-3 with TRBJ1-1; 9 bases are a match to TRBD1. The CDR3 extends over 14 amino acids. J gave up 3 bases and V 10 bases, and 9 bases lay outside the gene matches. Germline V gene lookup returns CDR1 ENHRY and CDR2 SYGVKD. The CDR3, as DNA: TGTGCCACAGGGACAGGGACTGGGTACACTGAAGCTTTCTTT. Its protein is CATGTGTGYTEAFF.

The chain employs TRBV28 and TRBJ2-1; 7 positions match TRBD1. V was pared by 2 bases and J by 4 bases, with 5 bases of the junction left unmatched. Germline V gene lookup returns CDR1 MDHEN and CDR2 SYDVKM. CDR3 length: 15 amino acids. The DNA of the CDR3 is TGTGCCAGCAGTTTACCGACAGGGTGGTACAATGAGCAGTTCTTC. Amino acid sequence: CASSLPTGWYNEQFF.

The V and J genes are TRBV5-1 and TRBJ2-1; weak D call: TRBD2 (5 bases). This CDR3 region has 15 residues. V was cut by 1 base and J by 7 bases, with 15 bases left in between. Per germline, CDR1 SGHRS and CDR2 YFSETQ. The CDR3 coding sequence is TGCGCCAGCAGCTTGTTCGGGGAACACGAGAATGAGCAGTTCTTC. Protein: CASSLFGEHENEQFF.

The V call is TRBV28, the J call TRBJ1-2; no clear D gene. Per germline, CDR1 MDHEN and CDR2 SYDVKM. V was trimmed by 2 bases and J by 4 bases, leaving 11 bases between them. The CDR3 extends over 14 amino acids. CDR3 loop: CASSLVLSFYGYTF. In DNA form, the CDR3 reads TGTGCCAGCAGTTTAGTTCTCAGTTTCTATGGCTACACCTTC.

The V and J genes are TRBV30 and TRBJ2-1, with 8 bases that match TRBD2. V lost 2 bases and J lost 0; bases outside the gene matches: 12. The V gene's germline CDR1 is GTSNPN and CDR2 SVGIG (reference sequence). The CDR3 length is 18 residues. CDR3 nucleotides: TGTGCCTGGAGTACGGGGCTAGCGGGTCCAAGCTCCTACAATGAGCAGTTCTTC. This gives the protein CAWSTGLAGPSSYNEQFF.

This sequence joins TRBV5-1 and TRBJ2-7, with 9 bases that match TRBD1. This CDR3 is 14 amino acids long. J lost 3 bases, V lost 3 bases, and 4 bases had no gene match. The V gene's germline CDR1 is SGHRS and CDR2 YFSETQ. Here the CDR3 DNA reads TGCGCCAGCAGCTCCCGGGACAGGGACTACGAGCAGTACTTC. Amino acids: CASSSRDRDYEQYF.

The chain is built from TRBV29-1 and TRBJ1-1; D unresolved. This CDR3 region has 12 residues. The V gene lost 6 bases and the J gene lost 0 bases, with 8 bases spanning the gap. Germline values: CDR1 SQVTM, CDR2 ANQGSEA. CDR3 sequence reads: CSVEGVNTEAFF. In DNA, the CDR3 is TGCAGCGTGGAGGGCGTGAACACTGAAGCTTTCTTT.

The sample holds a few counts of this clone. V and J are TRBV27 and TRBJ1-1; 8 bases are shared with TRBD1. Germline CDR1 reads MNHEY; CDR2 reads SMNVEV (reference sequence). CDR3 length equals 16 residues. Trimming cost V 4 bases and J 3 bases; bases outside gene matches: 10. CDR3 region: CASSWNRGWSDTEAFF. The CDR3 nucleotides read TGTGCCAGCAGTTGGAACAGGGGGTGGTCGGACACTGAAGCTTTCTTT.

The chain joins TRBV6-1 to TRBJ2-2; D gene uncertain. Germline CDR1 and CDR2: MNHNS and SASEGT. Trimming shortened V by 1 base and J by 6 bases, and 9 bases separated the two germline ends. This CDR3 has 14 residues. CDR3 in amino acids: CASSEGLVPGELFF. In DNA form, the CDR3 reads TGTGCCAGCAGTGAAGGGTTAGTCCCCGGGGAGCTGTTTTTT.

This sequence joins TRBV5-4 and TRBJ1-4; a weak D match, TRBD1 (5 bases). The germline CDR1 and CDR2 sequences are SGHNT and YYREEE (reference sequence). This CDR3 has 16 residues. Trimming shortened V by 0 bases and J by 3 bases, and 12 bases separated the two germline ends. The CDR3 DNA reads TGTGCCAGCAGCTTGGGTTTGGGGGAGGCTAATGAAAAACTGTTTTTT. Translation gives CASSLGLGEANEKLFF.

The chain combines TRBV30 with TRBJ1-3; no reliable D call. V gave up 3 bases and J gave up 4 bases, with 7 bases separating them. The CDR3 is 12 residues long. Germline lookup yields CDR1 GTSNPN and CDR2 SVGIG (reference sequence). CDR3: CAWRQVGNTIYF. CDR3 bases: TGTGCCTGGAGGCAGGTCGGAAACACCATATATTTT.

The rearrangement links TRBV7-3 to TRBJ1-5; 10 bases align to TRBD1. This CDR3 comprises 18 residues. From germline, CDR1 is SGHTA and CDR2 FQGTGA. V was clipped by 0 bases and J by 1 base; unmatched bases: 6. This chain's CDR3 is CASSLTGTGDRSNQPQHF. Here the CDR3 DNA reads TGTGCCAGCAGCTTAACCGGGACAGGGGACAGGAGCAATCAGCCCCAGCATTTT.

The J gene is TRBJ1-1, the V gene TRBV19, with D possibly being TRBD1 (6 bases). Per germline, CDR1 LNHDA and CDR2 SQIVND (reference sequence). V was cut by 5 bases and J by 6 bases, with 13 bases left in between. This CDR3 has 13 amino acids. The CDR3 here is CASSEGPGAEAFF. The CDR3 DNA follows: TGTGCCAGTAGTGAGGGGCCAGGGGCTGAAGCTTTCTTT.

A remark on this clone: Germline and junction disagree at one end, which may indicate a read error. This chain joins TRBV2 and TRBJ1-4; no definite D call. From germline, CDR1 is SNHLY and CDR2 FYNNEI. CDR3 length: 14 amino acids. The CDR3 region has the DNA TGTGCCAGCACCGAACAACCTACTAGTGAAAAACTGTTTTTT. As protein: CASTEQPTSEKLFF.

This chain connects TRBV5-1 to TRBJ2-3, with D perhaps matching TRBD2 (6 bases). V shed 0 bases and J shed 3 bases, with 17 bases lying between them. Germline V gene lookup returns CDR1 SGHRS and CDR2 YFSETQ. This CDR3 has 17 residues. CDR3: CASSLGPGTLGTDTQYF. The CDR3 DNA reads as TGCGCCAGCAGCTTGGGGCCCGGGACTCTTGGGACAGATACGCAGTATTTT.

The chain employs TRBV21-1 and TRBJ2-5; TRBD2 is the table's D call, not checked against the DNA. TRBV21-1 is marked as a pseudogene. The CDR3 covers 16 residues. The chain's CDR3 is CASSPRLERGEETQYF. As DNA, the CDR3 is TGTGCCAGCAGCCCCCGCTTGGAGCGGGGGGAAGAGACCCAGTACTTC.

The V and J genes are TRBV2 and TRBJ2-2, with 8 bases identical to TRBD2. Germline V CDR1 and CDR2: SNHLY, FYNNEI. CDR3 length: 16 residues. With V trimmed by 6 bases and J by 0 bases, 6 bases remained unmatched. The CDR3 spells CASSRAGVTNTGELFF. In DNA form, the CDR3 reads TGTGCCAGCAGCCGAGCGGGAGTGACGAACACCGGGGAGCTGTTTTTT.

The genes are TRBV3-1 (or the pseudogene TRBV3-2) and TRBJ1-1; unclear D gene. There are 14 residues in the CDR3. Germline CDR1 reads LGHDT; CDR2 reads YNNKEL (reference sequence). Trimming pared 1 base from V and 0 bases from J, leaving 6 bases between. CDR3 sequence reads: CASSQGTMNTEAFF. CDR3 in DNA: TGTGCCAGCAGCCAAGGTACTATGAACACTGAAGCTTTCTTT.

V gene TRBV5-1 combines with J gene TRBJ2-7, with D perhaps TRBD1 (7 bases). With 7 bases removed from V and 9 bases from J, the gap between germline ends came to 20 bases. The germline gives CDR1 SGHRS, CDR2 YFSETQ. CDR3 size: 13 residues. CDR3 sequence (DNA): TGCGCCAGCCGCCTTGGGCCTCAGGGGGGGCAGTACTTC. Translating gives CASRLGPQGGQYF.

Comment on this clone: The sample carries other DNA sequences with the same CDR3. The chain couples TRBV5-1 to TRBJ1-5, with unresolved D. Trimming stripped 4 bases from V and 0 bases from J, with 8 bases between. The CDR3 loop spans 14 amino acids. CDR1 is SGHRS and CDR2 is YFSETQ in the germline V gene. The CDR3: CASSVGDSNQPQHF. The CDR3 nucleotides are TGCGCCAGCAGCGTCGGGGATAGCAATCAGCCCCAGCATTTT.

The rearrangement links TRBV19 to TRBJ2-1, with 10 nucleotides matching TRBD2. Trimming took 3 bases from V and 0 from J; bases not matched to a gene: 5. The CDR3 contains 17 residues. Germline V gives CDR1 LNHDA, CDR2 SQIVND (reference sequence). CDR3 in amino acids: CASSIWPSGSSYNEQFF. The CDR3 nucleotides read TGTGCCAGTAGTATCTGGCCTAGCGGGAGCTCCTACAATGAGCAGTTCTTC.